Presented here are 28 T cell receptor beta chains from one specimen sequenced in a study of cytomegalovirus exposure and HLA in healthy donors. The PCR was carried out with 60 Vbeta primers and 13 Jbeta primers. Produced via immunoSEQ multiplex PCR; TCRdb's table is partial and in-frame only. This sample yields approximately 150,000 clones, of which about two thirds are seen a single time; 2.1% belongs to the top ten. Input material: PBMCs. The receptors stem from a man aged 40-50 years in good health and CMV-seronegative.

This clone occurred once. The V and J genes are TRBV6-5 and TRBJ1-5, with 11 bases that match TRBD1. This CDR3 contains 14 residues. CDR1 MNHEY and CDR2 SVGAGI come from the germline V gene. With 6 bases clipped from V and 6 bases from J, the junction kept 4 bases outside the gene matches. The CDR3 here is CASRGTGGVQPQHF. The CDR3 DNA reads as TGTGCCAGCAGGGGGACAGGGGGTGTTCAGCCCCAGCATTTT.

V gene TRBV7-8 combines with J gene TRBJ2-7; D possibly corresponds to TRBD1 (6 bases). CDR3 length: 14 amino acids. Germline lookup yields CDR1 SGHVS and CDR2 FQNEAQ. The ends were cut back, 5 bases at V and 3 bases at J, with 14 bases in the middle. CDR3 sequence (DNA): TGTGCCAGCAGCCACACGGACAGACTCTACGAGCAGTACTTC. Protein sequence: CASSHTDRLYEQYF.

The chain joins TRBV9 to TRBJ2-7, with D possibly TRBD1 on 5 matching bases. The CDR3 has 15 amino acids. The V end lost 0 bases, the J end lost 3 bases, and 13 bases lay between the germline ends. The germline CDR1 and CDR2 sequences are SGDLS and YYNGEE. The CDR3, as DNA: TGTGCCAGCAGCGTAGGGGGCGACAGCTTCTACGAGCAGTACTTC. It codes for CASSVGGDSFYEQYF.

This clone was recorded only once. V is TRBV9 and J is TRBJ1-4; D remains ambiguous. Per germline, CDR1 SGDLS and CDR2 YYNGEE. This CDR3 contains 15 residues. The V end was cut by 0 bases, the J end by 5 bases, with 11 bases between. CDR3 sequence: CASSVGGSSNEKLFF. The CDR3, as DNA: TGTGCCAGCAGCGTAGGTGGCAGTTCAAATGAAAAACTGTTTTTT.

The chain links TRBV7-9 to TRBJ2-7, with TRBD2 matching 9 bases. CDR1 and CDR2 (germline): SEHNR, FQNEAQ (reference sequence). This CDR3 contains 13 residues. V was pared by 4 bases and J by 9 bases, with 7 bases of the junction left unmatched. CDR3 amino acids: CASSSGTSSPQYF. CDR3 coding DNA: TGTGCCAGCAGCTCCGGGACTAGCAGCCCGCAGTACTTC.

The gene calls are TRBV7-8 and TRBJ1-1, with D perhaps matching TRBD1 (5 bases). The CDR3 has 13 residues. Trimming removed 4 bases from V and 4 bases from J, with 10 bases in between. From germline, CDR1 is SGHVS and CDR2 FQNEAQ. The CDR3: CASSSREFTEAFF. The CDR3 nucleotides read TGTGCCAGCAGCTCCAGGGAATTCACTGAAGCTTTCTTT.

This clone was detected a few times. The chain couples TRBV5-6 to TRBJ2-7; 7 bases match TRBD1. The germline CDR1 and CDR2 sequences are SGHDT and YYEEEE. The ends lost 2 bases at V and 0 bases at J; junction bases unmatched: 2. The CDR3 has 14 residues. The CDR3 loop reads CASSFGQDSYEQYF. The CDR3 region has the DNA TGTGCCAGCAGCTTCGGACAGGACTCCTACGAGCAGTACTTC.

In this sample, this clone turned up a few times. The chain joins TRBV6-5 to TRBJ2-1; the match to TRBD2 covers 8 bases. Losses at the gene ends were 0 bases for V and 1 base for J; bases not matched to a gene: 2. Germline V gene lookup returns CDR1 MNHEY and CDR2 SVGAGI. The CDR3 is made up of 16 amino acids. The CDR3 DNA reads as TGTGCCAGCAGTTACTCGCGGGAGGCGTCCTACAATGAGCAGTTCTTC. Encoded protein: CASSYSREASYNEQFF.

The chain combines TRBV2 with TRBJ2-5; TRBD2 matches 10 bases. Germline V gene sequence: CDR1 SNHLY, CDR2 FYNNEI. J was trimmed by 5 bases and V by 1 base; bases with no gene match: 13. The CDR3 sequence is 18 residues long. Here the CDR3 reads CASSEGLAGARGWETQYF. In DNA, the CDR3 is TGTGCCAGCAGTGAAGGCCTAGCGGGGGCCCGTGGGTGGGAGACCCAGTACTTC.

The V and J genes are TRBV25-1 and TRBJ2-5; D gene uncertain. CDR3 length equals 13 residues. Germline CDR1 is MGHDK and CDR2 is SYGVNS. Trimming stripped 0 bases from V and 3 bases from J, with 5 bases between. The CDR3 DNA follows: TGTGCCAGCAGTGAATACAGTAAAGAGACCCAGTACTTC. It specifies CASSEYSKETQYF.

The chain uses TRBV4-1 and TRBJ1-2; 9 nucleotides match TRBD1. This CDR3 is 13 amino acids long. V was pared by 4 bases and J by 7 bases, with 4 bases of the junction left unmatched. Germline CDR1 reads MGHRA; CDR2 reads YSYEKL. CDR3 bases: TGCGCCAGCAGCCTCACAGGGGGCCCTGGCTACACCTTC. As protein: CASSLTGGPGYTF.

The chain uses TRBV7-2 and TRBJ2-7; possible D gene TRBD1, 6 bases. Germline loops: CDR1 SGHTA, CDR2 FQGNSA. The CDR3 is 16 amino acids. V was shortened by 7 bases and J by 0 bases, with 19 bases between the two germline ends. The chain's CDR3 is CASTPSDRPLSYEQYF. The CDR3 DNA reads as TGTGCCAGCACCCCATCCGACAGGCCACTCTCCTACGAGCAGTACTTC. The variable domain in full, completed from reference TRBV7-2 and TRBJ2-7, reads GAGVSQSPSNKVTEKGKDVELRCDPISGHTALYWYRQSLGQGLEFLIYFQGNSAPDKSGLPSDRFSAERTGGSVSTLTIQRTQQEDSAVYLCASTPSDRPLSYEQYFGPGTRLTVT.

This sequence joins TRBV6-5 and TRBJ1-1, with D possibly being TRBD1 (5 bases). Deletions cut 2 bases from V and 4 bases from J, with 14 bases between. This CDR3 has 15 amino acids. The germline CDR1 and CDR2 sequences are MNHEY and SVGAGI. The chain's CDR3 is CASSYSQGSGTEAFF. The CDR3 DNA follows: TGTGCCAGCAGTTACAGTCAGGGTTCCGGCACTGAAGCTTTCTTT.

This clone appeared a few times. The chain joins TRBV15 to TRBJ1-5; D uncertain. The CDR3 is 14 amino acids. Trimming cost V 7 bases and J 2 bases, with 12 bases left between them. Germline V gives CDR1 LNHNV, CDR2 YYDKDF (reference sequence). The CDR3 region has the DNA TGTGCCACCACAATCGAGATGGGCAATCAGCCCCAGCATTTT. This codes for CATTIEMGNQPQHF.

The rearrangement links TRBV5-6 to TRBJ2-4; 8 bases are shared with TRBD2. J lost 0 bases, V lost 0 bases, and 8 bases had no gene match. This CDR3 comprises 18 residues. Germline lookup yields CDR1 SGHDT and CDR2 YYEEEE. The CDR3 region has the DNA TGTGCCAGCAGCTTGGCGGGAGGGCTAACGGGAGCCAAAAACATTCAGTACTTC. Protein sequence: CASSLAGGLTGAKNIQYF.

This clone appeared a few times. This rearrangement joins TRBV6-1 to TRBJ1-2; 9 bases are a match to TRBD1. V shed 6 bases and J 12 bases; nucleotides not matched to a gene: 17. From germline, CDR1 is MNHNS and CDR2 SASEGT. The CDR3 length is 15 residues. CDR3 loop: CASSQNTPGQGSHTF. The CDR3 bases are TGTGCCAGCAGCCAAAACACACCGGGACAGGGTTCCCACACCTTC.

V usage is TRBV6-1 and J usage is TRBJ2-1; a weak D match, TRBD2 (7 bases). The germline V gene encodes CDR1 MNHNS and CDR2 SASEGT. The CDR3 totals 16 residues. Trimming cost V 4 bases and J 8 bases, with 21 bases left between them. The CDR3 reads CASSVGGPIRSYEQFF. In DNA form, the CDR3 reads TGTGCCAGCAGTGTGGGGGGGCCAATCCGTAGCTATGAGCAGTTCTTC.

The gene calls are TRBV7-2 and TRBJ1-4, with TRBD1 as a possible D gene (5 bases). Germline V CDR1 and CDR2: SGHTA, FQGNSA. V lost 3 bases and J 4 bases, leaving 9 bases between the germline ends. The CDR3 contains 14 residues. The CDR3 is CASSFLGVNEKLFF. The CDR3 coding sequence is TGTGCCAGCAGCTTCTTAGGGGTTAATGAAAAACTGTTTTTT.

In this sample, this clone turned up a few times. J is TRBJ2-2 and V is TRBV4-3; weak D call: TRBD2 (6 bases). V lost 3 bases, J lost 3 bases, and 8 bases lay in between. Germline CDR1 reads LGHNA; CDR2 reads YSLEER. The CDR3 contains 14 residues. This chain's CDR3 is CASSQGLDTGELFF. CDR3 bases: TGCGCCAGCAGCCAGGGACTCGACACCGGGGAGCTGTTTTTT.

This clone was observed a handful of times. The J gene is TRBJ1-2, the V gene TRBV7-9; D possibly corresponds to TRBD1 (6 bases). The CDR3 contains 12 residues. Germline CDR1 SEHNR, CDR2 FQNEAQ (reference sequence). V was clipped by 4 bases and J by 4 bases, with 7 bases between them. For the CDR3, the DNA is TGTGCCAGCAGCTCGGACAGCTATGGCTACACCTTC. Amino acid sequence: CASSSDSYGYTF.

This clone is a singleton in its sample. V usage is TRBV19 and J usage is TRBJ1-4; possible D gene TRBD1, 6 bases. CDR1 is LNHDA, CDR2 SQIVND, per germline (reference sequence). The CDR3 spans 14 residues. Trimming left V 8 bases short and J 10 bases short, with 20 bases between. The CDR3 DNA reads as TGTGCCAGTCGAGGGGTCGGGACAAGGGGAAAACTGTTTTTT. This gives the protein CASRGVGTRGKLFF.

The V gene is TRBV27, the J gene TRBJ1-3; TRBD1 matches 10 bases. V lost 7 bases and J lost 2; bases outside the gene matches: 5. The CDR3 loop spans 15 amino acids. Germline V gene data show CDR1 as MNHEY and CDR2 as SMNVEV (reference sequence). The CDR3, as DNA: TGTGCCAGCACCGCCGGGACAGGGGCTGGAAACACCATATATTTT. Protein sequence: CASTAGTGAGNTIYF.

This clone was seen only once. The chain combines TRBV11-2 with TRBJ2-3; D uncertain. The CDR3 is made up of 14 amino acids. Germline V gene lookup returns CDR1 SGHAT and CDR2 FQNNGV. V lost 5 bases to trimming and J lost 7 bases, with 16 bases between them. CDR3 bases: TGTGCCAGCAGCCAAGACCCCACCGGGTATACGCAGTATTTT. Translating it yields CASSQDPTGYTQYF. Full variable domain (remainder filled in from reference TRBV11-2 and TRBJ2-3): EAGVAQSPRYKIIEKRQSVAFWCNPISGHATLYWYQQILGQGPKLLIQFQNNGVVDDSQLPKDRFSAERLKGVDSTLKIQPAKLEDSAVYLCASSQDPTGYTQYFGPGTRLTVL.

The chain recombines TRBV29-1 with TRBJ2-7, with unresolved D. Germline V gene lookup returns CDR1 SQVTM and CDR2 ANQGSEA. V lost 4 bases to trimming and J lost 6 bases, with 13 bases between them. The CDR3 contains 12 residues. Here the CDR3 reads CSVALLIGEQYF. The CDR3 nucleotides read TGCAGCGTTGCCCTACTCATCGGCGAGCAGTACTTC.

The chain combines TRBV11-2 with TRBJ2-3; no definite D call. Trimming stripped 0 bases from V and 7 bases from J, with 8 bases between. Germline V gives CDR1 SGHAT, CDR2 FQNNGV. The CDR3 length is 13 residues. The CDR3 reads CASSLDVLYTQYF. The CDR3 coding sequence is TGTGCCAGCAGCTTAGATGTGCTATATACGCAGTATTTT.

The chain is built from TRBV4-1 and TRBJ1-1; D perhaps matches TRBD1 (5 bases). The CDR3 spans 14 residues. The V gene's germline CDR1 is MGHRA and CDR2 YSYEKL. Trimming pared 1 base from V and 6 bases from J, leaving 12 bases between. CDR3 protein: CASSQAPGRPEAFF. CDR3 in DNA: TGCGCCAGCAGCCAAGCTCCAGGGAGGCCTGAAGCTTTCTTT.

This clone has only a few counts. The V call is TRBV4-2, the J call TRBJ2-1; maybe TRBD2 (6 bases). The CDR3 sequence is 15 residues long. V lost 8 bases, J lost 0 bases, and 14 bases lay in between. CDR1 is LGHNA, CDR2 YNFKEQ, per germline. The CDR3 bases are TGTGCCAGCTGCACACAGGAGGGCTCCTACAATGAGCAGTTCTTC. Protein: CASCTQEGSYNEQFF.

The chain employs TRBV23-1 and TRBJ2-1, with TRBD2 as a possible D gene (5 bases). TRBV23-1 is marked as an open reading frame, function uncertain. The CDR3 is 16 residues long. V was clipped by 1 base and J by 2 bases, with 12 bases between them. Here the CDR3 reads CASSQCSAATYNEQFF. The CDR3 DNA reads as TGCGCCAGCAGTCAATGTTCAGCGGCGACCTACAATGAGCAGTTCTTC.